The 7 T cell receptor beta chains presented below share a single source sample, sequenced in a study of T cell repertoires in cytomegalovirus infection. Antigens of these TCRs are unknown. TCRdb re-analysed the reads in MiXCR, keeping a single row per CDR3 protein. The data hold 230,000 or so distinct CDR3 sequences, with 35% to 40% observed a single time. The source was CD8+ T cells from cultured PBMCs, collected from culture after CMV antigen stimulation. The receptors come from a human donor in good health (CMV status not recorded). Some clones in this sample may be carry-over from other donors' samples.

The DNA for the CDR3 is TGTGCCAGCAGCAACGGGACAGTTCTTGGGGAGACCCAGTACTTC. The encoded protein is CASSNGTVLGETQYF. This sequence joins TRBV11-2 and TRBJ2-5; 7 bases fit TRBD1. The CDR3 spans 15 residues. The ends lost 5 bases at V and 5 bases at J; junction bases unmatched: 11. Germline CDR1 is SGHAT and CDR2 is FQNNGV. The entire variable domain, with the rest obtained from reference TRBV11-2 and TRBJ2-5, is as follows: EAGVAQSPRYKIIEKRQSVAFWCNPISGHATLYWYQQILGQGPKLLIQFQNNGVVDDSQLPKDRFSAERLKGVDSTLKIQPAKLEDSAVYLCASSNGTVLGETQYFGPGTRLLVL.

This clonotype was counted only a few times. V and J are TRBV7-6 and TRBJ2-1, with 11 bases fitting TRBD1. Germline loops: CDR1 SGHVS, CDR2 FNYEAQ. The V segment lost 4 bases and the J segment 6 bases; nucleotides outside the gene matches: 8. The CDR3 runs to 16 residues. The CDR3 sequence: CASSYASGTGGNEQFF. DNA for the CDR3: TGTGCCAGCAGCTATGCGTCCGGGACAGGGGGCAATGAGCAGTTCTTC.

This clonotype has more than one count but fewer than ten. The rearrangement joins TRBV19 to TRBJ1-1; no definite D call. V was pared by 5 bases and J by 2 bases, with 3 bases between. This CDR3 is 11 amino acids long. CDR1 LNHDA and CDR2 SQIVND come from the germline V gene (reference sequence). This chain's CDR3 is CASSENTEAFF. The CDR3 DNA follows: TGTGCCAGTAGTGAAAACACTGAAGCTTTCTTT.

There are a few counts of this clonotype. V and J are TRBV13 and TRBJ2-7; D tentatively fits TRBD1 or TRBD2 (5 bases each). Germline assignment: CDR1 PRHDT and CDR2 FYEKMQ (reference sequence). With 5 bases removed from V and 3 bases from J, the gap between germline ends came to 14 bases. The length of the CDR3 is 14 residues. Here the CDR3 reads CASSDRDQSYEQYF. The CDR3 nucleotides read TGTGCCAGCAGCGATCGGGACCAGAGCTACGAGCAGTACTTC.

This clonotype was picked up a small number of times. The chain carries TRBV7-3 and TRBJ2-6, with D possibly called TRBD1 or TRBD2 (6 bases each). The CDR3 sequence is 20 residues long. CDR1 and CDR2 (germline): SGHTA, FQGTGA. Between the trimmed V and J ends, which lost 2 bases and 7 bases, there was a span of 27 bases. The CDR3 sequence: CASSLFPRTDSLEGANVLTF. DNA for the CDR3: TGTGCCAGCAGCTTATTTCCTCGGACGGACAGCTTGGAGGGTGCCAACGTCCTGACTTTC.

This chain uses TRBV7-1 with TRBJ2-1; the match to TRBD1 covers 8 bases. TRBV7-1 is flagged as an ORF with uncertain function. The V gene end was trimmed by 5 bases and the J gene end by 6 bases; junction bases not matched to a gene: 3. The CDR3 covers 13 residues. The DNA for the CDR3 is TGTGCCAGCAGCCGGACAGGGACCAATGAGCAGTTCTTC. This translates into CASSRTGTNEQFF.

In this sample, this clonotype turned up a few times. J is TRBJ1-2 and V is TRBV5-1, with D perhaps TRBD1 (5 bases). CDR3 length equals 12 residues. The germline V gene has CDR1 SGHRS and CDR2 YFSETQ. V was clipped by 4 bases and J by 5 bases, with 9 bases between them. This CDR3 reads CASSKGTYGYTF. CDR3 DNA: TGCGCCAGCAGCAAAGGGACTTATGGCTACACCTTC.